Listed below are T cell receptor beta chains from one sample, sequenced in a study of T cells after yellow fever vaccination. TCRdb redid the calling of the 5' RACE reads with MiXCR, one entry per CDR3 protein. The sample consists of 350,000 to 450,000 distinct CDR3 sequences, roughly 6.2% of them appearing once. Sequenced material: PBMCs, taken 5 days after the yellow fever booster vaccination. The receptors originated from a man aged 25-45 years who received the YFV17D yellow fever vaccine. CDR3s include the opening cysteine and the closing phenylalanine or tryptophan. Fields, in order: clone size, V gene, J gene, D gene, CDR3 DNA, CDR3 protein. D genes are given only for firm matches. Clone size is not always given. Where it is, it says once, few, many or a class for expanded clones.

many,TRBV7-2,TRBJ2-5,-,TGTGCCAGCAGCACCCGACAAGGATGGGAGACCCAGTACTTC,CASSTRQGWETQYF
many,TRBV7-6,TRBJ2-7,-,TGTGCCAGCAGCAGGGGGGGCTACGAGCAGTACTTC,CASSRGGYEQYF
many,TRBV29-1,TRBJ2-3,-,TGCAGCGTTGAAGAGCCAGATACGCAGTATTTT,CSVEEPDTQYF
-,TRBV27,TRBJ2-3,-,TGTGCCAGCAGTTTAGCTGGCCATACGCAGTATTTT,CASSLAGHTQYF
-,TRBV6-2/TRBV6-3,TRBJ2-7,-,TGTGCCAGCAGTTACCCCCAGCAACGGTACTTCTACGAGCAGTACTTC,CASSYPQQRYFYEQYF
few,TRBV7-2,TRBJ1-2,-,TGTGCCAGCAGCTCAAGTTCGGGGTATGGCTACACCTTC,CASSSSSGYGYTF
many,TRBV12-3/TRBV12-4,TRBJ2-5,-,TGTGCCAGCAGTTTTCGGTTGCGGGCGCAAGAGACCCAGTACTTC,CASSFRLRAQETQYF
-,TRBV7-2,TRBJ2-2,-,TGTGCCAGCAGCTTAGTGTCCGGGGGCAAAAACACCGGGGAGCTGTTTTTT,CASSLVSGGKNTGELFF
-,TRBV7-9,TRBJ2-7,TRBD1,TGTGCCAGCAGTACGACAGGGCCGAGCTACGAGCAGTACTTC,CASSTTGPSYEQYF
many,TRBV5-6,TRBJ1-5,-,TGTGCCAGCAGCTTCTGGGGGGTTGGAACCAATCAGCCCCAGCATTTT,CASSFWGVGTNQPQHF
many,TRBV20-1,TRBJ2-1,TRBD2,TGCAGTGCCCGACTAGCGGGAAGTCGTGAGCAGTTCTTC,CSARLAGSREQFF